This is a list of T cell receptor beta chains from one sample in a study of cytomegalovirus exposure and HLA in healthy donors. Only in-frame clones appear in the TCRdb table, and some are missing; sequencing was by immunoSEQ multiplex PCR. This table has 150,000 to 200,000 clones, around 80% appearing once. The sequencing input was PBMCs. The receptors were gathered from a woman in her thirties in good health and CMV-seropositive. Each CDR3 is given with its conserved first and last residue. The D gene is left open where the match is weak. Size values are once, few and many counts, or a class for expanded clones, and some rows have none.

v_gene: TRBV4-3; j_gene: TRBJ1-6; d_gene: TRBD1; abundance: .; CDR3nt: TGCGCCAGCAGCCAACTGACAGGGACGCATAGCTCCTATAATTCACCCCTCCACTTT; CDR3aa: CASSQLTGTHSSYNSPLHF
v_gene: TRBV6-1; j_gene: TRBJ1-1; d_gene: .; abundance: .; CDR3nt: TGTGCCAGCAGTGAATTCGTCAGGATGAACACTGAAGCTTTCTTT; CDR3aa: CASSEFVRMNTEAFF
v_gene: TRBV4-2; j_gene: TRBJ1-1; d_gene: TRBD1; abundance: .; CDR3nt: TGTGCCAGCAGCCGCCCGGACAGGTCGAACACTGAAGCTTTCTTT; CDR3aa: CASSRPDRSNTEAFF
v_gene: TRBV11-3; j_gene: TRBJ1-1; d_gene: .; abundance: .; CDR3nt: TGTGCCAGCAGCCCGAGAACAGGGACCGACACTGAAGCTTTCTTT; CDR3aa: CASSPRTGTDTEAFF
v_gene: TRBV18; j_gene: TRBJ1-4; d_gene: TRBD1; abundance: .; CDR3nt: TGTGCCAGCTCACCCCTGGGACAGGGGACTGAAAAACTGTTTTTT; CDR3aa: CASSPLGQGTEKLFF
v_gene: TRBV7-9; j_gene: TRBJ1-1; d_gene: .; abundance: once; CDR3nt: TGTGCCAGCAGCTTTCGCGATCGGGGAGATACTGAAGCTTTCTTT; CDR3aa: CASSFRDRGDTEAFF
v_gene: TRBV7-9; j_gene: TRBJ2-7; d_gene: .; abundance: once; CDR3nt: TGTGCCAGCAGCCTAAGTTTCGAGTCCGAGCAGTACTTC; CDR3aa: CASSLSFESEQYF
v_gene: TRBV4-3; j_gene: TRBJ2-1; d_gene: .; abundance: .; CDR3nt: TGCGCCAGCAGCCAATCTACAGCTTACGGTAATGAGCAGTTCTTC; CDR3aa: CASSQSTAYGNEQFF
v_gene: TRBV4-3; j_gene: TRBJ2-3; d_gene: TRBD1; abundance: .; CDR3nt: TGCGCCAGCAGCCAACGCAGGGGGTTTCTGACAGATACGCAGTATTTT; CDR3aa: CASSQRRGFLTDTQYF
v_gene: TRBV10-3; j_gene: TRBJ1-2; d_gene: .; abundance: .; CDR3nt: TGTGCCATCAGTTTCGACAGTTATGGCTACACCTTC; CDR3aa: CAISFDSYGYTF
v_gene: TRBV7-9; j_gene: TRBJ1-2; d_gene: TRBD1; abundance: .; CDR3nt: TGTGCCAGCAGCTCCCCCGGGACAGGGGGCGACGGTTTGTATGGCTACACCTTC; CDR3aa: CASSSPGTGGDGLYGYTF
v_gene: TRBV6-6; j_gene: TRBJ2-7; d_gene: .; abundance: once; CDR3nt: TGTGCCAGCAGTTACTCTGGGGCCTTCGAGCAGTACTTC; CDR3aa: CASSYSGAFEQYF
v_gene: TRBV29-1; j_gene: TRBJ1-1; d_gene: .; abundance: once; CDR3nt: TGCAGCGTGTACAGGGTGAACACTGAAGCTTTCTTT; CDR3aa: CSVYRVNTEAFF
v_gene: TRBV6-6; j_gene: TRBJ2-5; d_gene: TRBD2; abundance: .; CDR3nt: TGTGCCAGCACTAGCGGGACTGAGGAGACCCAGTACTTC; CDR3aa: CASTSGTEETQYF
v_gene: TRBV19; j_gene: TRBJ1-5; d_gene: TRBD1; abundance: .; CDR3nt: TGTGCCAGTAACTCCCCGCTGCGGGACAGGGACAATCAGCCCCAGCATTTT; CDR3aa: CASNSPLRDRDNQPQHF
v_gene: TRBV19; j_gene: TRBJ2-1; d_gene: TRBD2; abundance: .; CDR3nt: TGTGCCAGTAGTATGAGGAGGACTAGCGGAGCCTACAATGAGCAGTTCTTC; CDR3aa: CASSMRRTSGAYNEQFF
v_gene: TRBV7-8; j_gene: TRBJ2-7; d_gene: .; abundance: once; CDR3nt: TGTGCCAGCAGCTTATCTCCAGCGTCCTACGAGCAGTACTTC; CDR3aa: CASSLSPASYEQYF
v_gene: TRBV9; j_gene: TRBJ2-1; d_gene: TRBD2; abundance: .; CDR3nt: TGTGCCAGCAGCGTAGGGGTGACTAGCGGGAGCGGGGACAATGAGCAGTTCTTC; CDR3aa: CASSVGVTSGSGDNEQFF
v_gene: TRBV15; j_gene: TRBJ2-3; d_gene: TRBD2; abundance: .; CDR3nt: TGTGCCACCAGAAAAGGAGGACTAGCGGGAGCAGATACGCAGTATTTT; CDR3aa: CATRKGGLAGADTQYF